This T cell receptor (beta chain) emerged from a study of T cell repertoires in cytomegalovirus infection. Study summary: In public TCR beta signatures, there were indications of both CMV infection and matching HLA type.

This clonotype was found once. TCRdb re-called the reads with MiXCR, one entry per CDR3 protein. The sample includes 740,000 or so distinct CDR3 sequences, less than 40% of them seen just once. The sequenced sample consisted of PBMCs. This clonotype was obtained from a human donor in good health (CMV status not recorded). Some clones in this sample may be carry-over from other donors' samples.

The CDR3 here is CASSKGQGRSEAFF. CDR3 sequence (DNA): TGTGCCAGTAGTAAGGGACAGGGGCGATCAGAAGCTTTCTTT. This sequence joins TRBV19 and TRBJ1-1; 10 bases line up with TRBD1. Germline V gene data show CDR1 as LNHDA and CDR2 as SQIVND (reference sequence). Trimming removed 4 bases from V and 8 bases from J; junction bases left unmatched: 7. This CDR3 is 14 amino acids long.